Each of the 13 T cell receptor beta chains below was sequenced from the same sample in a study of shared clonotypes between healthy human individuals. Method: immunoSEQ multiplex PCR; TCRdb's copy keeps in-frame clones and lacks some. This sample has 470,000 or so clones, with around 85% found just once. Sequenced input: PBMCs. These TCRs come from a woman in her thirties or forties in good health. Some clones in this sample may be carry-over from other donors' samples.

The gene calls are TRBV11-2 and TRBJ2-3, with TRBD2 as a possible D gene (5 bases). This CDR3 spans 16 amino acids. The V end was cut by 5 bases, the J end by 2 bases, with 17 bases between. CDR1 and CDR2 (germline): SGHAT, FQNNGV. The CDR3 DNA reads TGTGCCAGCAGCCCCGGGGAACAGACTAACACAGATACGCAGTATTTT. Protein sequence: CASSPGEQTNTDTQYF.

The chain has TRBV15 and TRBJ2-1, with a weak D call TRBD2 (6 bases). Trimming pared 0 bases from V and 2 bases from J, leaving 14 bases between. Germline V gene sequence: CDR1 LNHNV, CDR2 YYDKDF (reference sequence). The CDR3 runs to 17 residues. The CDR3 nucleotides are TGTGCCACCAGCAGAGATCTTGGGCGGGACGCCTACAATGAGCAGTTCTTC. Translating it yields CATSRDLGRDAYNEQFF.

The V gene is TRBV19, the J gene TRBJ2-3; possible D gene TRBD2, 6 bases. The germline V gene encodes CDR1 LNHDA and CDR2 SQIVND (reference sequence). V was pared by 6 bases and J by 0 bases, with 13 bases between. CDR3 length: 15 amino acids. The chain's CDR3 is CASRLERASTDTQYF. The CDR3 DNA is TGTGCCAGTAGACTAGAGCGGGCTAGCACAGATACGCAGTATTTT.

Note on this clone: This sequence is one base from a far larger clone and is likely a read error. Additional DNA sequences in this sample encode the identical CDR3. The CDR3 DNA follows: TGTGCTAGCAGTACCCCAGCGGGAGGAGCAACAGATACGCAGTATTTT. As protein: CASSTPAGGATDTQYF. The chain recombines TRBV28 with TRBJ2-3, with 9 bases matching TRBD2. The germline gives CDR1 MDHEN, CDR2 SYDVKM. There are 16 residues in the CDR3.

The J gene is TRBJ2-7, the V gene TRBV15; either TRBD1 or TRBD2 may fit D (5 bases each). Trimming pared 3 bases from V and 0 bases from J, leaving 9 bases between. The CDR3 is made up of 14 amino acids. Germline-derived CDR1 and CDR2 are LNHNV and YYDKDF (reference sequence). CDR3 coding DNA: TGTGCCACCAGCAGTGGGGGTAGCTCCTACGAGCAGTACTTC. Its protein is CATSSGGSSYEQYF.

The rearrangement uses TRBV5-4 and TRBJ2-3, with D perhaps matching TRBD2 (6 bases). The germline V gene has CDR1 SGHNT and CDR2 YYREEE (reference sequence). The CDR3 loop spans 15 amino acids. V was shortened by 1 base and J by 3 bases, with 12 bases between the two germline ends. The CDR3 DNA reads TGTGCCAGCAGCTTGAAACGGGAGCGGACAGATACGCAGTATTTT. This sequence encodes CASSLKRERTDTQYF.

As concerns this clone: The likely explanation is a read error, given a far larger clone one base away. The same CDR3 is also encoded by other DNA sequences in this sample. CDR3 nucleotide sequence: TGTGCCAGCAGTTCCGGATCAGGGGGAAATCAGCCCCAGCATTTT. Protein product: CASSSGSGGNQPQHF. This sequence joins TRBV27 and TRBJ1-5; 7 bases agree with TRBD1. Trimming removed 4 bases from V and 4 bases from J; junction bases left unmatched: 7. The CDR3 consists of 15 residues. Germline V lookup: CDR1 MNHEY, CDR2 SMNVEV (reference sequence).

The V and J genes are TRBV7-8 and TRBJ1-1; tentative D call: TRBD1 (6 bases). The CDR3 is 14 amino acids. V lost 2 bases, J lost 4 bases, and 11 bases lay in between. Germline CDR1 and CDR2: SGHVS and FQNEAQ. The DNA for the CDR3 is TGTGCCAGCAGCTTACCGGGGGCGGTCACTGAAGCTTTCTTT. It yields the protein CASSLPGAVTEAFF.

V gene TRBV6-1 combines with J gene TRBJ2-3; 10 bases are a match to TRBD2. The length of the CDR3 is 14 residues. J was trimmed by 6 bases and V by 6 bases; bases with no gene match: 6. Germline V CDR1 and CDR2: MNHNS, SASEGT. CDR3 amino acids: CASSLAGDVDTQYF. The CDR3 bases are TGTGCCAGCAGCCTAGCGGGAGATGTGGATACGCAGTATTTT.

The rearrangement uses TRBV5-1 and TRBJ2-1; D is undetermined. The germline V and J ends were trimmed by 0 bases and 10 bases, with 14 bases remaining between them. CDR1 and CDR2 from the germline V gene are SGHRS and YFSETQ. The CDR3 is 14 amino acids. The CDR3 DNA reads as TGCGCCAGCAGCTTGGATGTCTCCCTCCGGGAGCAGTTCTTC. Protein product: CASSLDVSLREQFF. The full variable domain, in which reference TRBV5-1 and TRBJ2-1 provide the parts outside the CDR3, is KAGVTQTPRYLIKTRGQQVTLSCSPISGHRSVSWYQQTPGQGLQFLFEYFSETQRNKGNFPGRFSGRQFSNSRSEMNVSTLELGDSALYLCASSLDVSLREQFFGPGTRLTVL.

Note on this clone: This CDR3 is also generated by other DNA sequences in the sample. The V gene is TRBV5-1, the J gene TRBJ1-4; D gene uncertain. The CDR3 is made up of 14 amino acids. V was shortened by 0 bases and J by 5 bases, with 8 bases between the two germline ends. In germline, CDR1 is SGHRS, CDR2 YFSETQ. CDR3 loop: CASSLAGQNEKLFF. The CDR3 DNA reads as TGCGCCAGCAGCTTGGCCGGGCAGAATGAAAAACTGTTTTTT.

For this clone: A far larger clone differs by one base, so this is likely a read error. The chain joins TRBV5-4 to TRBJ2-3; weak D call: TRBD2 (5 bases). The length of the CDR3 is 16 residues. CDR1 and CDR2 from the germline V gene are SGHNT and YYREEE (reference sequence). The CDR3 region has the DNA TGTGCCAGCGCCTTGGGTGGCGCGATGGGAGCAGATACGCGGTATTTT. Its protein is CASALGGAMGADTRYF.

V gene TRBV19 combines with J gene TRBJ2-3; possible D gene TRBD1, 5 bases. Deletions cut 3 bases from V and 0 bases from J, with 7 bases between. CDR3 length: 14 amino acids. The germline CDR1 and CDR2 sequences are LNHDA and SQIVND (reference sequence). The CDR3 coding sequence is TGTGCCAGTAGTATGACAGTGAGCACAGATACGCAGTATTTT. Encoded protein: CASSMTVSTDTQYF.